Given below is one T cell receptor beta chain in context. The data stem from a study of CD8 T cells in Susac syndrome. Reverse transcription of about 0.5 to 1 ug RNA used random hexamers. Each CDR3 protein gets one entry after TCRdb re-called the immunoSEQ multiplex PCR reads with MiXCR. The sample consists of about 300,000 distinct CDR3 sequences, about 91% of them appearing once. The CDR3 is 16 amino acids. Germline V gives CDR1 LGHDT, CDR2 YNNKEL (reference sequence). V gave up 1 base and J gave up 5 bases; unmatched junction bases: 4. This TCR came from a human donor with multiple sclerosis. V and J are TRBV3-1 and TRBJ2-1; 11 nucleotides agree with TRBD2. The sample was CD4+ T cells from PBMCs. In DNA, the CDR3 is TGTGCCAGCAGCCAAGTATTGACTAGCGGGGACAATGAGCAGTTCTTC. Translation gives CASSQVLTSGDNEQFF.